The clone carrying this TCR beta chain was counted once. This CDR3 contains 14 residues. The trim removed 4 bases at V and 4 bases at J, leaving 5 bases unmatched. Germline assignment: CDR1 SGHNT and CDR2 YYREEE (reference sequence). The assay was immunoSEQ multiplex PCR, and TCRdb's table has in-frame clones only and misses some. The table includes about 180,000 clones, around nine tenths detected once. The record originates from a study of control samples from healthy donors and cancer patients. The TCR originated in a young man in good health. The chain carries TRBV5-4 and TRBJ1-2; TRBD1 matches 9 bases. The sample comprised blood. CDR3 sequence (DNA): TGTGCCAGCAGCCCGGGACAGGGAACCTATGGCTACACCTTC. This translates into CASSPGQGTYGYTF.